This TCR beta chain was identified in a study of blood T cell repertoires in COVID-19. Turning to the study itself: There were acute and convalescent COVID-19 samples, and they came from the United States, Italy and Spain. Sample material is recorded as cDNA or gDNA derived from T cells, B-cell-depleted T cells, or PBMCs.

Germline CDR1 reads LGHDT; CDR2 reads YNNKEL (reference sequence). V gave up 7 bases and J gave up 5 bases, with 29 bases separating them. The CDR3 spans 18 residues. Study processing details: Amplified reference gene primers provided the basis for estimating nucleated cell counts. Assay: immunoSEQ multiplex PCR; the TCRdb copy retains only in-frame clones and omits some. D and trimming were read from the DNA, whereas the V and J calls and clone size are those reported in that table. The sample includes under 250,000 clones, around four fifths of them seen just once. Specimen: peripheral blood. The receptor comes from a man aged 45-65 years with active or convalescent COVID-19. The V call is TRBV3-1 (or the pseudogene TRBV3-2), the J call TRBJ1-1; no reliable D call. The CDR3 reads CASTRGPGGPQLGTEAFF. The CDR3, as DNA: TGTGCCAGCACCAGAGGGCCGGGAGGGCCCCAATTGGGGACTGAAGCTTTCTTT.